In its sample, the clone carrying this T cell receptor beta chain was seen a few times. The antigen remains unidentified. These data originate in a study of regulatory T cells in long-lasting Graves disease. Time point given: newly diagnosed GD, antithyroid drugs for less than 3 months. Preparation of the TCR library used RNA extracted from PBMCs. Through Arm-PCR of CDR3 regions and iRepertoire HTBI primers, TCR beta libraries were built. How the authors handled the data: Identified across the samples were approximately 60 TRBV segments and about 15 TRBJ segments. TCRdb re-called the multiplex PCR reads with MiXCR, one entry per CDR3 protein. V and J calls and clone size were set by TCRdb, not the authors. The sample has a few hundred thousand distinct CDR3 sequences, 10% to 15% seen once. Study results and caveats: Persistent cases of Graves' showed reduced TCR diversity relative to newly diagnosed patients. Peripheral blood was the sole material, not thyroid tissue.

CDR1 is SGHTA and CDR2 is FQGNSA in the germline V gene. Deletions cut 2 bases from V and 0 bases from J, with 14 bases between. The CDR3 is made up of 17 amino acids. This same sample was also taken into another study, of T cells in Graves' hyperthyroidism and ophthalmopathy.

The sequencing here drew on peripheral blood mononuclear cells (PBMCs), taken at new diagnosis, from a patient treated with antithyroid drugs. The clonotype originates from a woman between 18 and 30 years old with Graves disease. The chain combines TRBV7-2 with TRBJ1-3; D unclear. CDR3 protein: CASSLNPPLLSGNTIYF. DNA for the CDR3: TGTGCCAGCAGCTTAAATCCGCCGCTCCTCTCTGGAAACACCATATATTTT.